This entry lists 16 T cell receptor beta chains sequenced from one sample in a study of blood T cell repertoires in COVID-19 (TCRdb year 2020). Receptor libraries were prepared by the immunoSEQ multiplex PCR assay. TCRdb mirrors the immuneACCESS table, restricted to in-frame sequences. Some clones are absent from its copies; in checked studies, under half trace to an unresolved V gene, and the reason for the others is unknown. Recorded for this sample are approximately 96,000 clones; around 90% of them occurred a single time. The ten largest account for 4% to 4.5% of the sample. The sample was peripheral blood. The receptors originated from a human donor with COVID-19, enrolled during active disease. The donor label of this sample is uncertain.

The chain joins TRBV9 to TRBJ1-1, with D possibly matching TRBD1 (5 bases). Trimming shortened V by 3 bases and J by 4 bases, and 16 bases separated the two germline ends. CDR3 length equals 15 residues. Per germline, CDR1 SGDLS and CDR2 YYNGEE. The CDR3 region has the DNA TGTGCCAGCAGCGGCAGGGTCGGGCTGAGCACTGAAGCTTTCTTT. Protein sequence: CASSGRVGLSTEAFF.

V is TRBV6-5 and J is TRBJ1-4; the match to TRBD1 covers 10 bases. V dropped 6 bases and J dropped 7; count of bases not matched to a gene: 8. The V gene's germline CDR1 is MNHEY and CDR2 SVGAGI. This CDR3 region has 15 residues. CDR3 DNA sequence: TGTGCCAGCAGCGCCGACAGGGGGCTTGTTGAAAAACTGTTTTTT. It encodes CASSADRGLVEKLFF.

This chain links TRBV11-2 with TRBJ2-1; D unresolved. Germline values: CDR1 SGHAT, CDR2 FQNNGV. CDR3 length equals 15 residues. The germline V and J ends were trimmed by 3 bases and 0 bases, with 9 bases remaining between them. The CDR3 region is CASSFEVGSYNEQFF. The CDR3 DNA reads TGTGCCAGCAGCTTTGAGGTAGGCTCCTACAATGAGCAGTTCTTC.

The chain has TRBV19 and TRBJ1-1; perhaps TRBD1 as D (5 bases). Trimming pared 8 bases from V and 4 bases from J, leaving 17 bases between. CDR3 length equals 14 residues. The germline V gene has CDR1 LNHDA and CDR2 SQIVND (reference sequence). CDR3 nucleotide sequence: TGTGCCAGTCGAAGGGGTTGGGCAGGCACTGAAGCTTTCTTT. This codes for CASRRGWAGTEAFF.

V is TRBV7-9 and J is TRBJ2-7; D may be TRBD2 (5 bases). V shed 5 bases and J shed 0 bases, with 14 bases lying between them. Germline loops: CDR1 SEHNR, CDR2 FQNEAQ (reference sequence). CDR3 length: 15 residues. CDR3 in DNA: TGTGCCAGCAGCCGCGGGTCGGAGGACTCCTACGAGCAGTACTTC. Residues: CASSRGSEDSYEQYF.

J is TRBJ2-6 and V is TRBV5-4; 10 nucleotides line up with TRBD1. The CDR3 runs 18 residues. CDR1 and CDR2 from the germline V gene are SGHNT and YYREEE (reference sequence). V lost 3 bases and J lost 2; bases outside the gene matches: 8. The CDR3 DNA is TGTGCCAGCAGCTCGCCGGGACAGGGGTATGCTGGGGCCAACGTCCTGACTTTC. Translated, it gives CASSSPGQGYAGANVLTF. The full variable domain, in which reference TRBV5-4 and TRBJ2-6 provide the parts outside the CDR3, is ETGVTQSPTHLIKTRGQQVTLRCSSQSGHNTVSWYQQALGQGPQFIFQYYREEENGRGNFPPRFSGLQFPNYSSELNVNALELDDSALYLCASSSPGQGYAGANVLTFGAGSRLTVL.

The V gene is TRBV7-9, the J gene TRBJ1-2; D is unresolved. Germline values: CDR1 SEHNR, CDR2 FQNEAQ (reference sequence). CDR3 length equals 13 residues. The germline V and J ends were trimmed by 4 bases and 2 bases, with 8 bases remaining between them. The CDR3 DNA reads TGTGCCAGCAGCTCCCAAATGAACTATGGCTACACCTTC. Its protein product is CASSSQMNYGYTF.

The J gene is TRBJ1-1, the V gene TRBV5-1; 7 bases line up with TRBD1. V was pared by 0 bases and J by 5 bases, with 7 bases of the junction left unmatched. The CDR3 spans 15 residues. The germline V gene has CDR1 SGHRS and CDR2 YFSETQ. The CDR3 region is CASSLGGDRETEAFF. The DNA for the CDR3 is TGCGCCAGCAGCTTGGGGGGAGACAGGGAGACTGAAGCTTTCTTT.

In regard to this clone: The same CDR3 is also encoded by other DNA sequences in this sample. The chain combines TRBV5-1 with TRBJ2-3, with TRBD2 identical over 12 bases. The germline V gene has CDR1 SGHRS and CDR2 YFSETQ. The CDR3 length is 14 residues. Germline trimming cut 8 bases from V and 1 base from J; bases unmatched to any gene: 2. CDR3 protein: CASRLAGGTDTQYF. For the CDR3, the DNA is TGCGCCAGTCGACTAGCGGGGGGCACAGATACGCAGTATTTT. Full variable domain (missing parts from reference TRBV5-1 and TRBJ2-3): KAGVTQTPRYLIKTRGQQVTLSCSPISGHRSVSWYQQTPGQGLQFLFEYFSETQRNKGNFPGRFSGRQFSNSRSEMNVSTLELGDSALYLCASRLAGGTDTQYFGPGTRLTVL.

V and J are TRBV12-3 or TRBV12-4 and TRBJ1-6; TRBD1 aligns across 10 bases. The CDR3 extends over 12 amino acids. Trimming cost V 6 bases and J 19 bases; bases outside gene matches: 9. The CDR3 sequence is CASSPDRGFLHF. The DNA for the CDR3 is TGTGCCAGCAGCCCGGACAGGGGGTTCTTGCACTTT.

The CDR3 loop reads CASTLDWTGGELAGYTF. Here the CDR3 DNA reads TGTGCCAGTACCCTAGACTGGACAGGGGGGGAACTTGCGGGCTACACCTTC. The V and J genes are TRBV19 and TRBJ1-2; 10 nucleotides agree with TRBD1. The CDR3 contains 17 residues. CDR1 and CDR2 from the germline V gene are LNHDA and SQIVND (reference sequence). The trim removed 7 bases at V and 8 bases at J, leaving 19 bases unmatched.

The V call is TRBV18, the J call TRBJ1-3; D is unresolved. Trimming shortened V by 0 bases and J by 2 bases, and 11 bases separated the two germline ends. Germline V gene lookup returns CDR1 KGHSH and CDR2 LQKENI. The CDR3 sequence is 16 residues long. CDR3 DNA: TGTGCCAGCTCACCACCCCAACGGAGCGCTGGAAACACCATATATTTT. Translating it yields CASSPPQRSAGNTIYF.

This chain links TRBV6-2 or TRBV6-3 with TRBJ2-1, with 7 bases fitting TRBD1. Looked up from germline, CDR1 is MNHEY and CDR2 is SVGEGT. The CDR3 runs to 15 residues. V gave up 0 bases and J gave up 2 bases; unmatched junction bases: 1. The CDR3 protein is CASSYSQGAYNEQFF. The CDR3 DNA follows: TGTGCCAGCAGTTACTCGCAGGGGGCCTACAATGAGCAGTTCTTC.

The J gene is TRBJ2-1, the V gene TRBV30; 8 nucleotides match TRBD1. Per germline, CDR1 GTSNPN and CDR2 SVGIG (reference sequence). This CDR3 region has 11 residues. V trimming: 4 bases; J trimming: 9 bases; junction bases outside the gene matches: 2. In nucleotides, the CDR3 is TGTGCCTGGACAGGGGGCGGTGAGCAGTTCTTC. Its protein product is CAWTGGGEQFF.

Regarding this clone: Relative to the germline gene, one junction end is altered; a read error may explain this. This chain connects TRBV2 to TRBJ2-7; D possibly corresponds to TRBD2 (5 bases). CDR1 and CDR2 (germline): SNHLY, FYNNEI. The CDR3 contains 13 residues. In DNA, the CDR3 is TGTGCCAGCAGTGAAGTGCGGGCCGCCGGGTTGAACTTC. It translates to CASSEVRAAGLNF.

This chain links TRBV30 with TRBJ1-2; 9 positions agree with TRBD1. Germline CDR1 is GTSNPN and CDR2 is SVGIG (reference sequence). V dropped 4 bases and J dropped 0; count of bases not matched to a gene: 6. CDR3 length equals 15 residues. Here the CDR3 reads CAWKKGQGTNYGYTF. The CDR3 nucleotides are TGTGCCTGGAAAAAGGGACAGGGAACTAACTATGGCTACACCTTC.